Listed below are T cell receptor beta chains from one sample, sequenced in a study of blood T cell repertoires in COVID-19. Sequenced by immunoSEQ multiplex PCR; TCRdb stores in-frame clones only, minus some. The sample carries approximately 450,000 clones, approximately 90% recorded once. Material: peripheral blood. All receptors come from a woman in her twenties or thirties with acute or convalescent COVID-19. Both conserved end residues are part of each CDR3. Each record gives: V gene, CDR3 length, J gene, clone size, D gene, CDR3 DNA, CDR3 protein. A D gene is named only where the DNA matches it firmly. Clone size, where shown, is once, few, many, or a class for clones that have expanded.

V: TRBV10-2
length: 18
J: TRBJ2-2
size: NA
D: NA
DNA: TGCGCCAGCAGTGAGCCCGTCCGACAGCGCGATTGGCCCGGGGAGCTGTTTTTT
CDR3: CASSEPVRQRDWPGELFF

V: TRBV9
length: 14
J: TRBJ1-4
size: NA
D: TRBD1
DNA: TGTGCCAGCAGCCCGCGGGACAGCCAGGAAAAACTGTTTTTT
CDR3: CASSPRDSQEKLFF

V: TRBV7-3
length: 16
J: TRBJ1-2
size: NA
D: TRBD1
DNA: TGTGCCAGCAGCCCAGGACAGGGACGTGGCCAGAATGGCTACACCTTC
CDR3: CASSPGQGRGQNGYTF

V: TRBV7-6
length: 14
J: TRBJ2-5
size: NA
D: TRBD2
DNA: TGTGCCAGCAACATTATAGCGGGGGGGCCCGCCCAGTACTTC
CDR3: CASNIIAGGPAQYF

V: TRBV25-1
length: 13
J: TRBJ1-1
size: NA
D: NA
DNA: TGTGCCAGCAGTGAACGGGTGAACACTGAAGCTTTCTTT
CDR3: CASSERVNTEAFF

V: TRBV6-5
length: 12
J: TRBJ2-2
size: NA
D: NA
DNA: TGTGCCAGCACAGGGGTGCCCGGGGAGCTGTTTTTT
CDR3: CASTGVPGELFF

V: TRBV11-3
length: 19
J: TRBJ2-1
size: NA
D: NA
DNA: TGTGCCAGCAGCTTAGATAATAAGATTGGGACAGCGGGCCTCAATGAGCAGTTCTTC
CDR3: CASSLDNKIGTAGLNEQFF

V: TRBV3-1/TRBV3-2
length: 16
J: TRBJ2-1
size: NA
D: NA
DNA: TGTGCCAGCAGCCGGGCTCCGTTGGCTCCCTACAATGAGCAGTTCTTC
CDR3: CASSRAPLAPYNEQFF

V: TRBV30
length: 16
J: TRBJ2-7
size: NA
D: NA
DNA: TGTGCCTGGAGTAGGGAGGGCGGGGGCAGCTCCTACGAGCAGTACTTC
CDR3: CAWSREGGGSSYEQYF

V: TRBV5-6
length: 17
J: TRBJ2-7
size: NA
D: TRBD1
DNA: TGTGCCAGCAGCTTGGCGCCGGGACAGGGGATTACATACGAGCAGTACTTC
CDR3: CASSLAPGQGITYEQYF

V: TRBV4-1
length: 15
J: TRBJ2-5
size: few
D: TRBD1
DNA: TGCGCCAGCAGCCCGCATGACAGGGCTGTGGAGACCCAGTACTTC
CDR3: CASSPHDRAVETQYF

V: TRBV5-6
length: 16
J: TRBJ1-2
size: NA
D: NA
DNA: TGTGCCAGCACCCTCAAATCCAGGGATGGGTCCTATGGCTACACCTTC
CDR3: CASTLKSRDGSYGYTF

V: TRBV19
length: 14
J: TRBJ2-2
size: NA
D: NA
DNA: TGTGCCAGTAATAGTGACAGAGTCACCGGGGAGCTGTTTTTT
CDR3: CASNSDRVTGELFF

V: TRBV5-5
length: 13
J: TRBJ2-2
size: NA
D: NA
DNA: TGTGCCAGCAGCTTGGGCTTCTACGGGGAGCTGTTTTTT
CDR3: CASSLGFYGELFF

V: TRBV15
length: 16
J: TRBJ2-2
size: NA
D: TRBD2
DNA: TGTGCCACCAGCAGAGATAGCGGGGGGAACACCGGGGAGCTGTTTTTT
CDR3: CATSRDSGGNTGELFF

V: TRBV19
length: 16
J: TRBJ2-3
size: NA
D: NA
DNA: TGTGCCAGTAGTATACTGGGGGGGGGCCCAACATATACGCAGTATTTT
CDR3: CASSILGGGPTYTQYF

V: TRBV27
length: 16
J: TRBJ2-7
size: NA
D: NA
DNA: TGTGCCAGCAGCCGCTTGATGACTGCACAAGCCTACGAGCAGTACTTC
CDR3: CASSRLMTAQAYEQYF

V: TRBV6-2/TRBV6-3
length: 14
J: TRBJ1-2
size: NA
D: NA
DNA: TGTGCCAGCAGTTACGAACAGCATAACTATGGCTACACCTTC
CDR3: CASSYEQHNYGYTF

V: TRBV2
length: 14
J: TRBJ1-1
size: NA
D: TRBD1
DNA: TGTGCCAGCAGTCCACCTCCGGGACAGGGTAAAGCTTTCTTT
CDR3: CASSPPPGQGKAFF

V: TRBV6-6
length: 12
J: TRBJ1-1
size: NA
D: TRBD1
DNA: TGTGCCAGCAGAGGACAGGGCTCTGAAGCTTTCTTT
CDR3: CASRGQGSEAFF

V: TRBV14
length: 13
J: TRBJ1-2
size: NA
D: TRBD1
DNA: TGTGCCAGCAGCCAACACAGGGGATTTGGCTACACCTTC
CDR3: CASSQHRGFGYTF

V: TRBV19
length: 11
J: TRBJ2-1
size: NA
D: NA
DNA: TGTGCCAGTAGCCTCCGAGGGTGGCAGTTCTTC
CDR3: CASSLRGWQFF

V: TRBV3-1/TRBV3-2
length: 13
J: TRBJ2-3
size: once
D: NA
DNA: TGTGCCAGCAGCGGGGGGGCCGGAGATACGCAGTATTTT
CDR3: CASSGGAGDTQYF

V: TRBV5-1
length: 13
J: TRBJ2-1
size: NA
D: NA
DNA: TGCGCCAGCAGCCTCACGAGCGGGAATGAGCAGTTCTTC
CDR3: CASSLTSGNEQFF

V: TRBV9
length: 15
J: TRBJ2-1
size: NA
D: TRBD1
DNA: TGTGCCAGCAGCGAAGGGACAGGGTACTACAATGAGCAGTTCTTC
CDR3: CASSEGTGYYNEQFF

V: TRBV12-2
length: 18
J: TRBJ2-1
size: NA
D: NA
DNA: TGTGCAAGTCGCTTAGCGCTTCTGGGCCTCAGCTCCTACAATGAGCAGTTCTTC
CDR3: CASRLALLGLSSYNEQFF

V: TRBV7-9
length: 13
J: TRBJ1-1
size: NA
D: NA
DNA: TGTGCCAGCAGCTCCCACCAGGGCACTGAAGCTTTCTTT
CDR3: CASSSHQGTEAFF